A single sample is the source of the 7 T cell receptor beta chains below, sequenced in a study of regulatory T cells in long-lasting Graves disease. Libraries of TCR beta came from iRepertoire HTBI primers plus Arm-PCR of CDR3 regions. MiXCR, applied by TCRdb to the multiplex PCR reads, yields one record per CDR3 protein. The data show 300,000 to 350,000 distinct CDR3 sequences, with roughly a fifth seen just once and less than 35% held by the top ten. Time point noted: persistent/refractory GD, antithyroid drugs over 5 years with positive TRAb. Preparation of the TCR library used RNA extracted from PBMCs. This material consisted of peripheral blood mononuclear cells (PBMCs), taken when the disease was refractory, from a patient treated with antithyroid drugs. The origin of the receptors is a female donor with Graves disease.

This clonotype has only a few counts. This chain links TRBV27 with TRBJ2-6, with D perhaps matching TRBD1 (6 bases). The CDR3 contains 16 residues. The V gene's germline CDR1 is MNHEY and CDR2 SMNVEV (reference sequence). The ends were cut back, 6 bases at V and 0 bases at J, with 12 bases in the middle. The CDR3 nucleotides read TGTGCCAGCAGCTCAGGGGCCGGCTCTGGGGCCAACGTCCTGACTTTC. Translating it yields CASSSGAGSGANVLTF.

The J gene is TRBJ1-1, the V gene TRBV7-6; possible D gene TRBD1, 5 bases. The CDR3 is 16 amino acids. Per the germline V gene, CDR1 is SGHVS and CDR2 is FNYEAQ. V lost 4 bases and J 0 bases, leaving 15 bases between the germline ends. The CDR3: CASSSLGGDMNTEAFF. CDR3 bases: TGTGCCAGCAGCTCCTTGGGGGGAGATATGAACACTGAAGCTTTCTTT.

The chain combines TRBV15 with TRBJ1-3; D unclear. The CDR3 runs to 13 residues. With 5 bases removed from V and 1 base from J, the gap between germline ends came to 6 bases. The V gene's germline CDR1 is LNHNV and CDR2 YYDKDF (reference sequence). CDR3 region: CATSHPSGNTIYF. DNA of the CDR3: TGTGCCACCAGCCACCCGTCTGGAAACACCATATATTTT. Supplemented by reference TRBV15 and TRBJ1-3, the full variable domain reads DAMVIQNPRYQVTQFGKPVTLSCSQTLNHNVMYWYQQKSSQAPKLLFHYYDKDFNNEADTPDNFQSRRPNTSFCFLDIRSPGLGDTAMYLCATSHPSGNTIYFGEGSWLTVV.

The table lists this clonotype with a count of one. The chain is built from TRBV5-5 and TRBJ2-7; D might be TRBD1 (5 bases). The germline V gene encodes CDR1 SGHKS and CDR2 YYEKEE (reference sequence). This CDR3 is 16 amino acids long. Trimming shortened V by 1 base and J by 1 base, and 15 bases separated the two germline ends. DNA of the CDR3: TGTGCCAGCAGCTTGAGGTTTGGACATAGTTCCTACGAGCAGTACTTC. Translated, it gives CASSLRFGHSSYEQYF.

The V call is TRBV6-1, the J call TRBJ1-3, with a tentative D call TRBD1 (6 bases). CDR3 size: 14 residues. Germline V gene sequence: CDR1 MNHNS, CDR2 SASEGT. Trimming removed 6 bases at V and 2 bases at J, with 11 bases between. CDR3 in DNA: TGTGCCAGCAGCGAGGAGGGGGCTGGAAACACCATATATTTT. Encoded protein: CASSEEGAGNTIYF.

Turning to this clonotype: This is likely an artifact of a read error, given a far larger clone one base away. The chain uses TRBV6-9 and TRBJ2-5, with D maybe TRBD2 (6 bases). This CDR3 has 16 amino acids. Between the trimmed V and J ends, which lost 4 bases and 7 bases, there was a span of 22 bases. In germline, CDR1 is MNHGY, CDR2 SVAAGI. Here the CDR3 reads CASSWGTPPRWVTQYF. The CDR3 coding sequence is TGTGCCAGCAGTTGGGGGACTCCACCGCGTTGGGTGACCCAGTACTTC.

This clonotype was counted between two and nine times. It may be a read error: a sequence one base away is much more abundant. This likely comes from a read error, as the CDR3 has no conserved phenylalanine or tryptophan at its end. The CDR3 DNA sequence: TGTGCCAGCAGCCAAGGGACTCACTATGGCTACACCTCC. It translates to CASSQGTHYGYTS. This chain links TRBV3-1 with TRBJ1-2; D is uncertain. This CDR3 has 13 amino acids. V dropped 1 base and J dropped 3 bases, with 6 bases sitting between them. Germline-derived CDR1 and CDR2 are LGHDT and YNNKEL (reference sequence).